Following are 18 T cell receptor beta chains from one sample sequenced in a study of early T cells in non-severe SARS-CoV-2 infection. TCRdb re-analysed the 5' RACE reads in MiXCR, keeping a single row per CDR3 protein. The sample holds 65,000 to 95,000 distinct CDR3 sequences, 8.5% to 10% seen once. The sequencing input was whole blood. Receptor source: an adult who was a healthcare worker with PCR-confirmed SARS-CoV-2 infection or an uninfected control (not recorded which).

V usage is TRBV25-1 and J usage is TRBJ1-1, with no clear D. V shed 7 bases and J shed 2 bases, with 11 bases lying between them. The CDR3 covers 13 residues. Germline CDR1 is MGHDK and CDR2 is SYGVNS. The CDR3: CASTSRVNTEAFF. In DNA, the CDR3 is TGTGCCAGCACAAGTAGGGTAAACACTGAAGCTTTCTTT.

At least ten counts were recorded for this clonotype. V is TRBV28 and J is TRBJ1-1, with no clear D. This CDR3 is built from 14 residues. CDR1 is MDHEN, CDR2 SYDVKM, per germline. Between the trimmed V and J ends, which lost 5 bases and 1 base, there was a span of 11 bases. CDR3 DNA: TGTGCCAGCAGTCCCGGCCCCACGAACACTGAAGCTTTCTTT. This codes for CASSPGPTNTEAFF.

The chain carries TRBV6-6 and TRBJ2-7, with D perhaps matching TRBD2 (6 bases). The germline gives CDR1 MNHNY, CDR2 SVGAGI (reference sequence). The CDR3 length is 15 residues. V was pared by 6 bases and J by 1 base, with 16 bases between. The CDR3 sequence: CASRPLRGGSYEQYF. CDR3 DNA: TGTGCCAGCAGACCCCTTCGTGGAGGGTCCTACGAGCAGTACTTC.

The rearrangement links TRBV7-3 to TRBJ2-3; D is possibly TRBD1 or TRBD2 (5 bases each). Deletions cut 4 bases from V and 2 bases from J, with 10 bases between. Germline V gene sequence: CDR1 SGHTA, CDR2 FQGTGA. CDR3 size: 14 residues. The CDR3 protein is CASSSPGTTDTQYF. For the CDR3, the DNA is TGTGCCAGCAGCTCACCCGGGACCACAGATACGCAGTATTTT. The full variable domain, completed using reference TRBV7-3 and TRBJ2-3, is GAGVSQTPSNKVTEKGKYVELRCDPISGHTALYWYRQSLGQGPEFLIYFQGTGAADDSGLPNDRFFAVRPEGSVSTLKIQRTERGDSAVYLCASSSPGTTDTQYFGPGTRLTVL.

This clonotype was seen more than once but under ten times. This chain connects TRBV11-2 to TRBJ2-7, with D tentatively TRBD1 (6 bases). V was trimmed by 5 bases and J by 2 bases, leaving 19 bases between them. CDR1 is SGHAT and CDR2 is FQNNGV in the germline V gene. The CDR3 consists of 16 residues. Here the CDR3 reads CASSPTNRAGAYEQYF. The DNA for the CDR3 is TGTGCCAGCAGCCCAACCAACCGTGCAGGGGCCTACGAGCAGTACTTC.

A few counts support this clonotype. The CDR3 sequence is CASRKGTGGPEAFF. The CDR3 DNA is TGTGCCAGCAGAAAAGGGACAGGGGGCCCTGAAGCTTTCTTT. This chain uses TRBV6-5 with TRBJ1-1, with 12 positions matching TRBD1. This CDR3 has 14 residues. Trimming removed 6 bases from V and 6 bases from J; junction bases left unmatched: 5. Germline V gene sequence: CDR1 MNHEY, CDR2 SVGAGI.

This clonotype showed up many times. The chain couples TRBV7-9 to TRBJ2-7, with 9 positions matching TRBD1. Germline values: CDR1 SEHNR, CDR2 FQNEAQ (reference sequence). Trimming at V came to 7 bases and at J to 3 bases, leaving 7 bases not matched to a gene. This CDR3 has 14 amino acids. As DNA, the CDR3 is TGTGCCAGCACCGCGACAGGGGGGATCTACGAGCAGTACTTC. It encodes CASTATGGIYEQYF.

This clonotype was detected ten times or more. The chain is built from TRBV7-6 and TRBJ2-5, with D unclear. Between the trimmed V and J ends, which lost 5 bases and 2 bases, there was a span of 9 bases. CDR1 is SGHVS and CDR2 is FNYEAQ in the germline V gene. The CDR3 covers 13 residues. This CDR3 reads CASSLPNQETQYF. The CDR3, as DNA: TGTGCCAGCAGCCTTCCAAATCAAGAGACCCAGTACTTC.

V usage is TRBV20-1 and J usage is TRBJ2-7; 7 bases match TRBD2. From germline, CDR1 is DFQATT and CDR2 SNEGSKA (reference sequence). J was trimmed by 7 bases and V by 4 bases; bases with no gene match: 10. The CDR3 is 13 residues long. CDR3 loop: CSATLAGLGEQYF. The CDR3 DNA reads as TGCAGTGCTACCTTAGCGGGTCTGGGAGAGCAGTACTTC.

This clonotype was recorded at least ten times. CDR3: CATRGTRGEKLFF. The CDR3 nucleotides read TGTGCCACCCGAGGGACCAGAGGTGAAAAACTGTTTTTT. The gene calls are TRBV2 and TRBJ1-4, with D maybe TRBD1 (5 bases). The CDR3 runs 13 residues. V was cut by 10 bases and J by 7 bases, with 16 bases left in between. CDR1 is SNHLY and CDR2 is FYNNEI in the germline V gene.

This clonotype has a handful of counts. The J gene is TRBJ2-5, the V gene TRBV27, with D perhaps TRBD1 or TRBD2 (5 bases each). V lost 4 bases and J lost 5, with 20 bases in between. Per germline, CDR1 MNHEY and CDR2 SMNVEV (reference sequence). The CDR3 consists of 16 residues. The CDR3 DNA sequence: TGTGCCAGCAGTTCCGACACCGGGGACCTTCAGGAGACCCAGTACTTC. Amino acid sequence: CASSSDTGDLQETQYF.

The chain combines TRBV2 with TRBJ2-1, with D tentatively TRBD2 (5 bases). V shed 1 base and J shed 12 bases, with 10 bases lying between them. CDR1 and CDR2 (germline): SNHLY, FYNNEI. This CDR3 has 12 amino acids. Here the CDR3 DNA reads TGTGCCAGCAGTGAAGACCGGGATCCGCAGTTCTTC. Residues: CASSEDRDPQFF.

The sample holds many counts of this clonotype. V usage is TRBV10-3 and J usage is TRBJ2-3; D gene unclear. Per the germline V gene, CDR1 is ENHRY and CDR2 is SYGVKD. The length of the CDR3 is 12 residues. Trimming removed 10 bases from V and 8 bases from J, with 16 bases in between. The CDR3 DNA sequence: TGTGCCACCGGGCCTTCCAAGGGTACGCAGTATTTT. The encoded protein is CATGPSKGTQYF.

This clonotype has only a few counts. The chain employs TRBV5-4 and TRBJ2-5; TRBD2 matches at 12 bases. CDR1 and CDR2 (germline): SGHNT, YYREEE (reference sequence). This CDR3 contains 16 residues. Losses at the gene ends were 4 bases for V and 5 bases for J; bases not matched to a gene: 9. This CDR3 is CASSRRLAGAVETQYF. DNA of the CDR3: TGTGCCAGCAGCAGGAGACTAGCGGGGGCTGTCGAGACCCAGTACTTC.

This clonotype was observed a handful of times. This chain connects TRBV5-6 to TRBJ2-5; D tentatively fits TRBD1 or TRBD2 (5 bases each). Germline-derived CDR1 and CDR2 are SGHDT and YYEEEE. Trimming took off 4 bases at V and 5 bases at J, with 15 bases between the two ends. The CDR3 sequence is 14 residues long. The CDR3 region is CASSAGKGVETQYF. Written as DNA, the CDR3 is TGTGCCAGCAGCGCAGGGAAGGGAGTTGAGACCCAGTACTTC.

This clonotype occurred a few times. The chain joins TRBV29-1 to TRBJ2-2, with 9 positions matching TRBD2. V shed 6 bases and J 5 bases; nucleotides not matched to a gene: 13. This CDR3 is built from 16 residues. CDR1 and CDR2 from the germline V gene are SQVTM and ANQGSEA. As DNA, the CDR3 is TGCAGCGTCGGGGGGCTAGCGGGAAGAAGTACCGGGGAGCTGTTTTTT. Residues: CSVGGLAGRSTGELFF.

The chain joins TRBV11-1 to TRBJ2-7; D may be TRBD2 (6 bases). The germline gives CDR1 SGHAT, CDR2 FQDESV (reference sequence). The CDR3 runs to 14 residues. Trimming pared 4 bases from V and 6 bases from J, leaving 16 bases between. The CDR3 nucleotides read TGTGCCAGCAGCTCGGGACTCCCTCGGGGCGAGCAGTACTTC. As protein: CASSSGLPRGEQYF.

CDR3 coding DNA: TGCGCCAGCAGCCAGGGGGCACACGTACTGAACACTGAAGCTTTCTTT. Translating gives CASSQGAHVLNTEAFF. This chain joins TRBV4-1 and TRBJ1-1; D is perhaps TRBD1 (6 bases). The V gene lost 3 bases and the J gene lost 0 bases, with 14 bases spanning the gap. CDR1 is MGHRA, CDR2 YSYEKL, per germline. This CDR3 spans 16 amino acids.